This T cell receptor (beta chain) was sequenced in a study of cytomegalovirus exposure and HLA in healthy donors. Study at large: Among around 180 million T cells, an earlier analysis found 95 million to 140 million unique TCR beta sequences.

V lost 6 bases and J lost 4, with 13 bases in between. Per the germline V gene, CDR1 is SGHNT and CDR2 is YYREEE (reference sequence). The CDR3 is 13 amino acids. The PCR used 60 Vbeta and 13 Jbeta primers. Produced via immunoSEQ multiplex PCR; TCRdb's table is partial and in-frame only. This table holds approximately 100,000 clones, approximately 80% found once. This clone was observed a few times. Its antigen is still unknown. Notes on the study in general: In a later analysis, a missense DCLRE1C variant was linked to TCR beta V- and J-gene trimming. Accurate prediction of most subjects' HLA-A and HLA-B alleles from TCR beta sequences was reported.

Source material: PBMCs. The chain combines TRBV5-4 with TRBJ2-5, with D uncertain. The clonotype comes from a young man in good health and CMV-seronegative. The CDR3 DNA reads as TGTGCCAGCAACCTTTGGGCATCAGAGACCCAGTACTTC. It codes for CASNLWASETQYF.